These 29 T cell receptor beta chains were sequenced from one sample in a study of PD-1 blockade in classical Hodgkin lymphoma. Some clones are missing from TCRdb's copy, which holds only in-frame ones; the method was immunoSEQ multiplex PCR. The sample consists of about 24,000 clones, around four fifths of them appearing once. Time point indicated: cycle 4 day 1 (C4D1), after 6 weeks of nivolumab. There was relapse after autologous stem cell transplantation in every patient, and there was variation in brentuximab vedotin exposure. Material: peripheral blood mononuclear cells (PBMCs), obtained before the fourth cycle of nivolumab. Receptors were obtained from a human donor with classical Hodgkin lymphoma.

The CDR3 bases are TGTGCCAGCAGAACAGGGGTAAATGGCTACACCTTC. This codes for CASRTGVNGYTF. The chain joins TRBV7-9 to TRBJ1-2, with TRBD1 matching 7 bases. The CDR3 consists of 12 residues. Germline assignment: CDR1 SEHNR and CDR2 FQNEAQ (reference sequence). V gave up 6 bases and J gave up 6 bases; unmatched junction bases: 4.

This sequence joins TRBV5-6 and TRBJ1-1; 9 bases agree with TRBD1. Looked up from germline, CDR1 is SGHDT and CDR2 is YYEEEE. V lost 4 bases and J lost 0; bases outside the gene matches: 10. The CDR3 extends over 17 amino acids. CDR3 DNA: TGTGCCAGCAGCCACCGACAGGGGGGGGACTTGAACACTGAAGCTTTCTTT. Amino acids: CASSHRQGGDLNTEAFF.

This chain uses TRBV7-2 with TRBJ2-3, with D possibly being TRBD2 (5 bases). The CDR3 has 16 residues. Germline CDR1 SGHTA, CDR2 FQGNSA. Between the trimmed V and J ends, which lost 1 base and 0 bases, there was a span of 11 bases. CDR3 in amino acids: CASSLGMPGSTDTQYF. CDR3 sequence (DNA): TGTGCCAGCAGCTTAGGGATGCCGGGGAGCACAGATACGCAGTATTTT.

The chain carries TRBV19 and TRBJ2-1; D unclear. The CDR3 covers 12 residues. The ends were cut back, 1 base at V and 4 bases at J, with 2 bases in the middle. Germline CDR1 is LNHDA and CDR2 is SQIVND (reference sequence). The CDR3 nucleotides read TGTGCCAGTAGTATAGGTTACAATGAGCAGTTCTTC. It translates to CASSIGYNEQFF.

The CDR3 DNA is TGTGCCTGGAGTTCGGGTCTGGGACAGGGGCGGCAGCCCCAGCATTTT. This encodes CAWSSGLGQGRQPQHF. The chain links TRBV30 to TRBJ1-5; 10 nucleotides align to TRBD1. Germline CDR1 and CDR2: GTSNPN and SVGIG (reference sequence). The CDR3 totals 16 residues. V dropped 2 bases and J dropped 7; count of bases not matched to a gene: 11.

This chain's CDR3 is CASSLDWQGPSYEQYF. The CDR3 DNA reads as TGCGCCAGCAGCTTGGATTGGCAGGGACCCTCCTACGAGCAGTACTTC. The chain combines TRBV5-1 with TRBJ2-7; the D call may be TRBD1 or TRBD2 (5 bases each). CDR1 SGHRS and CDR2 YFSETQ come from the germline V gene. Between the trimmed V and J ends, which lost 0 bases and 0 bases, there was a span of 13 bases. The CDR3 consists of 16 residues.

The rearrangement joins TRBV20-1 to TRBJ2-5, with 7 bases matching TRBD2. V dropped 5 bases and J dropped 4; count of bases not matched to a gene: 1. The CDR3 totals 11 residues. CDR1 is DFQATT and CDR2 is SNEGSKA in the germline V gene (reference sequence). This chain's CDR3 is CSAGRGETQYF. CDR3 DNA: TGCAGTGCTGGGAGGGGAGAGACCCAGTACTTC.

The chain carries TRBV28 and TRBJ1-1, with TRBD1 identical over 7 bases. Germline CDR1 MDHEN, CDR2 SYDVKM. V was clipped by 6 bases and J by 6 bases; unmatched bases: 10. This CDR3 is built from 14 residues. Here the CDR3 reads CASRETGKGPEAFF. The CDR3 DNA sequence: TGTGCCAGCAGGGAGACAGGGAAGGGGCCTGAAGCTTTCTTT.

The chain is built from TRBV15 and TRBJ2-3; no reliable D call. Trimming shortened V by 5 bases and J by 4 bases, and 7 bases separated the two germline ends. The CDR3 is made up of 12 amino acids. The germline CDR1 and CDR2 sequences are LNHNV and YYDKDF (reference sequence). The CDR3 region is CATSSSSDTQYF. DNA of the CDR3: TGTGCCACCAGCTCTTCCTCAGATACGCAGTATTTT.

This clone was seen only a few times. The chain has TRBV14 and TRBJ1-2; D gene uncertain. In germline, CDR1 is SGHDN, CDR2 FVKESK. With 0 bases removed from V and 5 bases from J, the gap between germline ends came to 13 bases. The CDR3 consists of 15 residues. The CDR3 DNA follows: TGTGCCAGCAGCCAAGAGGTCGGGGTACGGTATGGCTACACCTTC. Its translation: CASSQEVGVRYGYTF.

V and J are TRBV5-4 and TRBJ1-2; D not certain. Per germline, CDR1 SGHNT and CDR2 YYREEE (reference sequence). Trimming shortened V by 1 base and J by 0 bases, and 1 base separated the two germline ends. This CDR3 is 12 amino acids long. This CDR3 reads CASSLTNYGYTF. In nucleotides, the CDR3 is TGTGCCAGCAGCTTGACTAACTATGGCTACACCTTC.

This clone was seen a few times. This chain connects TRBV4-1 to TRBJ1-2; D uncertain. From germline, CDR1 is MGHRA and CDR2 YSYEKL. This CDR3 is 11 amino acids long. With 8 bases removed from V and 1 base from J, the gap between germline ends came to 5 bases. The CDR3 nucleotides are TGCGCCAGCGGGTATAACTATGGCTACACCTTC. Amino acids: CASGYNYGYTF.

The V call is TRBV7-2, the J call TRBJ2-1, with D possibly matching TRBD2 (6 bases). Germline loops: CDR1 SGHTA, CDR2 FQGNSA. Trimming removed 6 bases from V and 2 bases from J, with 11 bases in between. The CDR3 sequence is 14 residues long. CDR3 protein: CASSTSIAYNEQFF. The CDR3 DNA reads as TGTGCCAGCAGTACTAGCATCGCCTACAATGAGCAGTTCTTC.

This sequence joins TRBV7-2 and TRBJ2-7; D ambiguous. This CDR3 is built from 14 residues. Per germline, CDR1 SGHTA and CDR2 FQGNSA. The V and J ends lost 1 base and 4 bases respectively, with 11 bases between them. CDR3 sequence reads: CASSLDATLYEQYF. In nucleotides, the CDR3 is TGTGCCAGCAGCTTAGACGCAACATTATACGAGCAGTACTTC.

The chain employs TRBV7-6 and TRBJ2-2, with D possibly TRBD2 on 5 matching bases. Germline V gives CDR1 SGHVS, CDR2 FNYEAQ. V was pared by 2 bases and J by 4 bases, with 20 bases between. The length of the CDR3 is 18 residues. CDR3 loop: CASSLRGGLAALTGELFF. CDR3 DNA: TGTGCCAGCAGCTTAAGAGGAGGCCTAGCTGCTCTCACCGGGGAGCTGTTTTTT.

CDR3 DNA sequence: TGTGCCAACGTGGGACTAGGCGCATGGGATAACACCGGGGAGCTGTTTTTT. Translating gives CANVGLGAWDNTGELFF. V usage is TRBV10-3 and J usage is TRBJ2-2; 8 nucleotides line up with TRBD2. V was pared by 10 bases and J by 2 bases, with 15 bases of the junction left unmatched. The CDR3 totals 17 residues. Germline CDR1 is ENHRY and CDR2 is SYGVKD.

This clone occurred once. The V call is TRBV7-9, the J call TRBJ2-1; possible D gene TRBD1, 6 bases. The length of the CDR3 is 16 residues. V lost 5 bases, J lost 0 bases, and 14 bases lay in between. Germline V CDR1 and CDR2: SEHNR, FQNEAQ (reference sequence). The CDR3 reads CASSPGEGYSYNEQFF. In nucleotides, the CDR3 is TGTGCCAGCAGCCCAGGGGAAGGGTACTCCTACAATGAGCAGTTCTTC.

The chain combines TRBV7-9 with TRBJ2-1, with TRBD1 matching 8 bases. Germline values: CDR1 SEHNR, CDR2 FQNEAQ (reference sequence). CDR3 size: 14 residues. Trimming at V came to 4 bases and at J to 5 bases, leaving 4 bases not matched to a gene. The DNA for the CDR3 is TGTGCCAGCAGCTCCTACAGGGGGGACAATGAGCAGTTCTTC. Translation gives CASSSYRGDNEQFF.

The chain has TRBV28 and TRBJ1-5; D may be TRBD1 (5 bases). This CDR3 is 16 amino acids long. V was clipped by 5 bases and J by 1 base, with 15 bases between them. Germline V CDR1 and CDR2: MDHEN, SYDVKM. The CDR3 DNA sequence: TGTGCCAGCAGTCCCCGCGGCAGGGTCAGCAATCAGCCCCAGCATTTT. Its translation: CASSPRGRVSNQPQHF.

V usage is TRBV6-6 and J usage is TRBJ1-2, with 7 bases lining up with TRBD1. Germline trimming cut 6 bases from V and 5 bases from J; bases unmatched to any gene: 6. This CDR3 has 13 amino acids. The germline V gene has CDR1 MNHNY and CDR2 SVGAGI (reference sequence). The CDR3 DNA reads TGTGCCAGCAGCACCGGGACAGCATATGGCTACACCTTC. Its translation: CASSTGTAYGYTF.

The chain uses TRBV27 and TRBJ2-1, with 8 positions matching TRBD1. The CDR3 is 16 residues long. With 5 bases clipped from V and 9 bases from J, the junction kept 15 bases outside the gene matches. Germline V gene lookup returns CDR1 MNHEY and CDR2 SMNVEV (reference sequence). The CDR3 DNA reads TGTGCCAGCAGTCCGGACCCCGGGACAGGTCGGACTGAGCAGTTCTTC. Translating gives CASSPDPGTGRTEQFF.

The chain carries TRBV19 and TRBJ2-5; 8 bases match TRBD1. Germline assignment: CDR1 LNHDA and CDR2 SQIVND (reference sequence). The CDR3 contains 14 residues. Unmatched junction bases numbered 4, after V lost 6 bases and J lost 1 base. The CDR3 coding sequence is TGTGCCAGTAGGACTACAGGGGGCCAAGAGACCCAGTACTTC. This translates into CASRTTGGQETQYF.

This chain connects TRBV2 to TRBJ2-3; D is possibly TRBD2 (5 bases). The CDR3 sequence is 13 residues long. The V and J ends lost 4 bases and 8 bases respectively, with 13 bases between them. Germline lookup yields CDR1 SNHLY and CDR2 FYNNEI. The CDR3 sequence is CASSGTEEGTQYF. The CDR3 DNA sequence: TGTGCCAGCAGTGGGACTGAAGAGGGTACGCAGTATTTT.

The chain's CDR3 is CASSLGLAGRNTEAFF. For the CDR3, the DNA is TGCGCCAGCAGCTTAGGGCTCGCGGGGAGAAACACTGAAGCTTTCTTT. This sequence joins TRBV5-1 and TRBJ1-1; no reliable D call. Trimming took 2 bases from V and 2 from J, leaving 16 bases between them. Germline CDR1 and CDR2: SGHRS and YFSETQ. The CDR3 is 16 amino acids.

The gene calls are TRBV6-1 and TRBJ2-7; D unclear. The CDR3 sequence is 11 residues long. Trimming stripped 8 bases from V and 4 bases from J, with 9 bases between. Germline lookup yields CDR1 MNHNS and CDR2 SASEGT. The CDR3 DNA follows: TGTGCCAGCCCCGGCCGTTACGAGCAGTACTTC. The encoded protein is CASPGRYEQYF.

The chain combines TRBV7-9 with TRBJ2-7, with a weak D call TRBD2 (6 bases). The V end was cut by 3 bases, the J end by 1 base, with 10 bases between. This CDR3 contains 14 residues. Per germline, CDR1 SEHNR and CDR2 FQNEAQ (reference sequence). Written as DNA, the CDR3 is TGTGCCAGCAGCTTGGAGGGAAGTTCCTACGAGCAGTACTTC. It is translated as CASSLEGSSYEQYF.

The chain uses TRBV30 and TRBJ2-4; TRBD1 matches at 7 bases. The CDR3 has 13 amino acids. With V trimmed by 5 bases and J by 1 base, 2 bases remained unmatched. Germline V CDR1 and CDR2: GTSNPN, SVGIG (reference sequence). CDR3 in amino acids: CAWSQGAKNIQYF. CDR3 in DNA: TGTGCCTGGTCACAGGGGGCCAAAAACATTCAGTACTTC.

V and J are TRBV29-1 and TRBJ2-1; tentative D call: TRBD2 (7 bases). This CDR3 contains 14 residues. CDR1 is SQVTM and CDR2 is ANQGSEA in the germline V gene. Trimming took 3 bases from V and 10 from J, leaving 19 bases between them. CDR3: CSVEPGEGPGEQFF. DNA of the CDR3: TGCAGCGTTGAGCCAGGGGAGGGCCCAGGAGAGCAGTTCTTC.

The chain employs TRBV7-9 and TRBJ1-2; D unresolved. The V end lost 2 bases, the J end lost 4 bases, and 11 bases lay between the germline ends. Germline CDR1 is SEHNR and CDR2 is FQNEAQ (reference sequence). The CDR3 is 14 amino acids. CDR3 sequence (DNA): TGTGCCAGCAGCTTATTAGGACTGGGCTATGGCTACACCTTC. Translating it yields CASSLLGLGYGYTF.